This T cell receptor (beta chain) is drawn from a study of blood T cell repertoires in COVID-19. This clone was observed a few times. CDR1 is SNHLY and CDR2 is FYNNEI in the germline V gene. Trimming pared 3 bases from V and 0 bases from J, leaving 12 bases between. The CDR3 extends over 16 amino acids. As originally analysed: Reference gene primer amplification yielded estimated nucleated cell counts. Profiling relied on immunoSEQ multiplex PCR, and the TCRdb table lists in-frame clones only, not all of them. V and J calls and clone size are given by that table; D and trimming were obtained from the DNA. The repertoire holds roughly 220,000 clones, with around 80% as singletons.

This clonotype was obtained from a woman in her sixties or seventies with acute or convalescent COVID-19. The chain joins TRBV2 to TRBJ1-3; tentative D call: TRBD1 (5 bases). Sequenced material: peripheral blood. The CDR3 coding sequence is TGTGCCAGCAGTGAGTCAGGGACTCCCTCTGGAAACACCATATATTTT. Translated, it gives CASSESGTPSGNTIYF.